This T cell receptor beta chain was recorded in a study of spatial heterogeneity in lung cancer. Study summary: Detection consistently captured more beta-chain sequences than alpha-chain sequences. The study observed each unique TCR and UMI combination more than ten times on average in raw reads.

Every molecule of TCR cDNA had its own unique molecular identifier. TCRdb recomputed calls from the 5' RACE reads with MiXCR, one row per CDR3 protein. Counted here are around 47,000 distinct CDR3 sequences, around 7.7% occurring once; the ten biggest clones make up roughly 37%. Germline CDR1 is KGHDR and CDR2 is SFDVKD. The V gene lost 5 bases and the J gene lost 3 bases, with 11 bases spanning the gap. This CDR3 is built from 14 residues. Noted time point: blood at routine non-recurrence follow-up after resection. Whole RNA came from tumor, nontumor lung or frozen PBMC and was sequenced without being sorted.

The sequence was collected from a female donor with early-stage non-small cell lung cancer. The sample was PBMCs, taken at follow-up. The chain is built from TRBV24-1 and TRBJ2-3; D may correspond to TRBD1 or TRBD2 (5 bases each). CDR3 loop: CATSATGATDTQYF. The CDR3 DNA reads as TGTGCCACCAGTGCCACCGGGGCTACAGATACGCAGTATTTT.